The 4 T cell receptor beta chains below all came from one sample that was sequenced in a study of cytomegalovirus exposure and HLA in healthy donors. Amplification used 60 Vbeta primers and 13 Jbeta primers. Profiling relied on immunoSEQ multiplex PCR, and the TCRdb table lists in-frame clones only, not all of them. The table lists about 92,000 clones, roughly 69% of them singletons, with around 2.5% in the top ten. The sample was PBMCs. The source is a man in his fifties in good health and CMV-seronegative.

V gene TRBV7-9 combines with J gene TRBJ2-5; tentative D call: TRBD2 (7 bases). This CDR3 comprises 18 residues. The V end was cut by 5 bases, the J end by 2 bases, with 24 bases between. Germline V CDR1 and CDR2: SEHNR, FQNEAQ (reference sequence). In DNA form, the CDR3 reads TGTGCCAGCAGCCTCATTCGGGCGACGGGGGGCCTTCAAGAGACCCAGTACTTC. Its protein product is CASSLIRATGGLQETQYF.

This chain uses TRBV5-1 with TRBJ1-1; TRBD1 agrees at 10 bases. This CDR3 is built from 16 residues. Trimming at V came to 0 bases and at J to 4 bases, leaving 6 bases not matched to a gene. Germline V gene data show CDR1 as SGHRS and CDR2 as YFSETQ. CDR3 loop: CASSLVGTGVSTEAFF. Written as DNA, the CDR3 is TGCGCCAGCAGCTTGGTTGGGACAGGGGTGAGCACTGAAGCTTTCTTT. Together with reference TRBV5-1 and TRBJ1-1, the CDR3 gives the full variable domain: KAGVTQTPRYLIKTRGQQVTLSCSPISGHRSVSWYQQTPGQGLQFLFEYFSETQRNKGNFPGRFSGRQFSNSRSEMNVSTLELGDSALYLCASSLVGTGVSTEAFFGQGTRLTVV.

This clone has only a few counts. The sample holds other DNA sequences that translate to the same CDR3. The chain has TRBV5-4 and TRBJ1-6, with D maybe TRBD1 (5 bases). The CDR3 spans 14 residues. The germline V gene has CDR1 SGHNT and CDR2 YYREEE (reference sequence). Trimming pared 6 bases from V and 7 bases from J, leaving 14 bases between. Here the CDR3 DNA reads TGTGCCAGCACCGAATCGGGGGGAAATTCACCCCTCCACTTT. Amino acids: CASTESGGNSPLHF.

The chain combines TRBV25-1 with TRBJ2-5, with D unresolved. CDR3 length: 11 amino acids. The germline gives CDR1 MGHDK, CDR2 SYGVNS. The germline V and J ends were trimmed by 4 bases and 2 bases, with 2 bases remaining between them. The CDR3 loop is CASSVQETQYF. CDR3 nucleotides: TGTGCCAGCAGTGTACAAGAGACCCAGTACTTC.